This T cell receptor beta chain was found in a study of metastatic and nonmetastatic thyroid tumors. Each patient came to thyroid surgery without any prior treatment (of any kind). In the original processing: In papillary thyroid cancer, a distant-metastasis classifier was built using CDR3 differences across clinicopathological groups. TCRdb reanalyzed the PCR reads with MiXCR. The V and J calls come from TCRdb's annotation, not from the publication. The sample comprises approximately 24,000 clones, around 20% of which are singletons, and roughly 24% rests with the top ten. Trimming took 2 bases from V and 7 from J, leaving 14 bases between them. Germline loops: CDR1 MRHNA, CDR2 SNTAGT. The CDR3 extends over 14 amino acids. This clone has a count of ten or more.

This sequence originates from a male donor with papillary thyroid cancer or a benign thyroid nodule (not recorded which). Some clones in this sample may be carry-over from other donors' samples. The chain combines TRBV6-4 with TRBJ2-5; no reliable D call. The sample was blood. CDR3 region: CASSDELVPGTQYF. CDR3 DNA sequence: TGTGCCAGCAGTGACGAGCTAGTCCCAGGGACCCAGTACTTC.